A selection of T cell receptor beta chains follows, all from one sample in a study of cytomegalovirus exposure and HLA in healthy donors. Data came from immunoSEQ multiplex PCR; TCRdb stores just in-frame clones and leaves some out. The repertoire holds 100,000 to 150,000 clones, with just over 75% as singletons. The sequencing sample was made of PBMCs. These receptor sequences come from a woman between 50 and 59 years old in good health and CMV-seronegative. CDR3s include the opening cysteine and the closing phenylalanine or tryptophan. A D gene is named only where the DNA matches it firmly. Expanded clones are given a class, and other clones once, few, many or no size at all.

NA,NA,TRBJ1-1,TRBV28,TGTGCCAGCAGTTGGGGGGGAGTTGGGGCTGAAGCTTTCTTT,CASSWGGVGAEAFF
NA,NA,TRBJ1-1,TRBV6-1,TGTGCCAGCAGTTTTGGCAGGGGAGAGAGCACTGAAGCTTTCTTT,CASSFGRGESTEAFF
NA,TRBD1,TRBJ2-7,TRBV6-5,TGTGCCAGCAGCTACTCGTTGGGGACAGGCCGCTACGAGCAGTACTTC,CASSYSLGTGRYEQYF
NA,NA,TRBJ2-1,TRBV27,TGTGCCAGCAGTTTATCCCCTGTTGCCTACAATGAGCAGTTCTTC,CASSLSPVAYNEQFF
NA,NA,TRBJ1-1,TRBV6-5,TGTGCCAGCAGTTACTCAATGGGCTCTGAAGCTTTCTTT,CASSYSMGSEAFF
few,NA,TRBJ2-6,TRBV7-9,TGTGCCAGCAACACAGGGTTCTCTGGGGCCAACGTCCTGACTTTC,CASNTGFSGANVLTF
NA,TRBD1,TRBJ1-2,TRBV28,TGTGCCAGCAGTCCCGGGACAGGGAAAGGCTACACCTTC,CASSPGTGKGYTF
NA,NA,TRBJ1-2,TRBV4-1,TGCGCCAGCAGCCTCCAATCGGGGGTTGGAGGCTACACCTTC,CASSLQSGVGGYTF
few,NA,TRBJ2-3,TRBV4-2,TGTGCCACTAGGAGTGGGAGTACGACAGATACGCAGTATTTT,CATRSGSTTDTQYF
NA,TRBD1,TRBJ1-4,TRBV7-2,TGTGCCAGCAGCCCGTTTAGGGTCTACCGGGACAGGGCGGGGGAAAAACTGTTTTTT,CASSPFRVYRDRAGEKLFF
NA,TRBD2,TRBJ2-5,TRBV29-1,TGCAGCGTTACAGCGGGAGTGGAGACCCAGTACTTC,CSVTAGVETQYF
NA,NA,TRBJ1-1,TRBV28,TGTGCCAGCACCTTCGGGGGGGCCAGTAACACTGAAGCTTTCTTT,CASTFGGASNTEAFF
NA,TRBD1,TRBJ2-1,TRBV6-5,TGTGCCAGCAGTTCCGGACAGGGGCCCAATGAGCAGTTCTTC,CASSSGQGPNEQFF
NA,TRBD1,TRBJ2-3,TRBV5-1,TGCGCCAGCAACCCCGAACGGACAGGACCCAGCACAGATACGCAGTATTTT,CASNPERTGPSTDTQYF
NA,NA,TRBJ2-1,TRBV7-9,TGTGCCAGCAGCTCGGACAGACCTTCTGTTTACAATGAGCAGTTCTTC,CASSSDRPSVYNEQFF
NA,TRBD2,TRBJ2-3,TRBV5-4,TGTGCCAGCAGCCAGGGACTAGCTAGCACAGATACGCAGTATTTT,CASSQGLASTDTQYF
NA,NA,TRBJ2-7,TRBV9,TGTGCCAGCAGCGTAGAGGGAGATCCATCCTACGAGCAGTACTTC,CASSVEGDPSYEQYF
NA,NA,TRBJ2-5,TRBV6-1,TGTGCCAGTATTCGAGGCCAAGAGACCCAGTACTTC,CASIRGQETQYF